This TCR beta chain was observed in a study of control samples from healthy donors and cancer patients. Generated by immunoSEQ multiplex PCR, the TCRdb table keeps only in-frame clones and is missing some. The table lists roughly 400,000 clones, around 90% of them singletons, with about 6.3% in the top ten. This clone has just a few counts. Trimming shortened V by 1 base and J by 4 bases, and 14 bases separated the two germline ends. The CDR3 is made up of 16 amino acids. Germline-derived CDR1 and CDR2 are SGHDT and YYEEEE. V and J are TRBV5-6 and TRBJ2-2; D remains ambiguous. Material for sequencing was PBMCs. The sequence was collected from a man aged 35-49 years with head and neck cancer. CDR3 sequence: CASSLRPRVSTGELFF. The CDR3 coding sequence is TGTGCCAGCAGCTTGAGGCCACGAGTAAGCACCGGGGAGCTGTTTTTT.